These 3 T cell receptor beta chains share one sample of origin, sequenced in a study of T cells in Graves' hyperthyroidism and ophthalmopathy. Regions amplified from RNA transcripts were the TCR beta CDR3 regions. The TCR CDR3 was amplified in a first-round RT-PCR using the HTBI primer set. Using its own MiXCR run on the multiplex PCR reads, TCRdb lists one record per CDR3 protein. In the table there are 500,000 to 650,000 distinct CDR3 sequences, roughly 14% of which are singletons. Sequencing input: blood. All receptors derive from a woman aged 50 to 60 with Graves' ophthalmopathy.

V and J are TRBV7-9 and TRBJ2-5; a possible D gene is TRBD1 (6 bases). Trimming removed 5 bases from V and 7 bases from J, with 17 bases in between. The CDR3 runs to 14 residues. Germline CDR1 is SEHNR and CDR2 is FQNEAQ (reference sequence). CDR3 nucleotides: TGTGCCAGCAGCAACAGGGCCTCTGAGGGGACCCAGTACTTC. Translating gives CASSNRASEGTQYF.

The V and J genes are TRBV5-1 and TRBJ1-4; tentatively, D is TRBD1 (6 bases). The V gene lost 8 bases and the J gene lost 4 bases, with 12 bases spanning the gap. The CDR3 is made up of 13 amino acids. CDR1 is SGHRS and CDR2 is YFSETQ in the germline V gene. CDR3 region: CASSRDNNEKLFF. The CDR3 DNA reads TGCGCCAGTAGCCGGGACAATAATGAAAAACTGTTTTTT.

This clonotype was seen many times. DNA of the CDR3: TGTGCCAGCAGTCCGACTAATAGCGGGGTCGTCTCTGGGGCCAACGTCCTGACTTTC. It translates to CASSPTNSGVVSGANVLTF. The rearrangement joins TRBV12-3 or TRBV12-4 to TRBJ2-6, with TRBD2 identical over 8 bases. This CDR3 comprises 19 residues. V was clipped by 5 bases and J by 0 bases; unmatched bases: 12.